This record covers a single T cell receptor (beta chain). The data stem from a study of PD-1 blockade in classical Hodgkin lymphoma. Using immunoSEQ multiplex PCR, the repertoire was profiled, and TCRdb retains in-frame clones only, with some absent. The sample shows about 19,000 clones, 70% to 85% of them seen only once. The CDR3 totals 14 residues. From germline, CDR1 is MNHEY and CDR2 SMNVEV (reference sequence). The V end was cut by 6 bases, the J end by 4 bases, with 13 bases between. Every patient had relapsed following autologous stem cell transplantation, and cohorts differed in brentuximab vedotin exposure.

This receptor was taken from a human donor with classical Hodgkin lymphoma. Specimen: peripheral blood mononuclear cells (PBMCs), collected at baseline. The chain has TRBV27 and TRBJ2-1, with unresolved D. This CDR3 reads CASSSSGAYNEQFF. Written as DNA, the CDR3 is TGTGCCAGCAGCTCCTCGGGCGCTTACAATGAGCAGTTCTTC.